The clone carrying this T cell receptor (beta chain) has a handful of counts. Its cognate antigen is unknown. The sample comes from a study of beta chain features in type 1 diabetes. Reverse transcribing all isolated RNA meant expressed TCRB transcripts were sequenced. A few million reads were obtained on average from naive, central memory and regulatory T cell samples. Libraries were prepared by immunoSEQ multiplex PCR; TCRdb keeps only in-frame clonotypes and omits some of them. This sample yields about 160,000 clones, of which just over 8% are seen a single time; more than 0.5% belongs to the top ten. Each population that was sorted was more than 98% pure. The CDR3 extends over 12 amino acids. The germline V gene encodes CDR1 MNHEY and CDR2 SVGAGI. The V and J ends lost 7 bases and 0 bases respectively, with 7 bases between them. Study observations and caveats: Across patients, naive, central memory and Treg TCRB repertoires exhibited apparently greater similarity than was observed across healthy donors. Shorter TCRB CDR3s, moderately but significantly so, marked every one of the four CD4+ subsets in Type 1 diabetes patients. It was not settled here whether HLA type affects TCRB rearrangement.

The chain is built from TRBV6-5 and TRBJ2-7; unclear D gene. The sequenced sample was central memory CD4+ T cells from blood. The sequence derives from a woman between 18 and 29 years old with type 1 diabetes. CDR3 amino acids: CASTHSSYEQYF. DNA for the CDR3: TGTGCCAGCACCCATTCCTCCTACGAGCAGTACTTC.